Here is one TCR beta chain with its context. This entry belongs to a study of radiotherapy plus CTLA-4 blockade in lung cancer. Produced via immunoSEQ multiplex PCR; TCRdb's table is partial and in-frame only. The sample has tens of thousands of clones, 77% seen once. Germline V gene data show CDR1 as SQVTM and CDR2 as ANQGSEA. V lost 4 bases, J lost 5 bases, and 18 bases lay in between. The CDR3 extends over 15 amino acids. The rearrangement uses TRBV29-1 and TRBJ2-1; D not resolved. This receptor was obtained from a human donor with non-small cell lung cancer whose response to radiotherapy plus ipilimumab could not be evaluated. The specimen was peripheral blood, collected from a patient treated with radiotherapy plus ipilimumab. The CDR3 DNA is TGCAGCGTTGGTTGGCCGATGCCGGGTAACAATGAGCAGTTCTTC. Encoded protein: CSVGWPMPGNNEQFF.